This T cell receptor (beta chain) was captured by sequencing in a study of blood T cell repertoires in COVID-19. Original analysis: How many nucleated cells were present was estimated from reference gene primer amplification. The protocol was immunoSEQ multiplex PCR, while the TCRdb copy is restricted to in-frame clones and leaves out a portion. V, J and clone size were drawn from that table, and D and trimming were deduced from the DNA. The sample yields around 370,000 clones, 85% to 90% seen once. The CDR3 has 14 amino acids. V lost 6 bases to trimming and J lost 9 bases; unmatched junction nucleotides: 7. Germline lookup yields CDR1 MNHEY and CDR2 SMNVEV (reference sequence).

Sequenced: peripheral blood. V usage is TRBV27 and J usage is TRBJ2-2, with 10 bases lining up with TRBD1. The receptor was isolated from a man between 18 and 29 years old with active or convalescent COVID-19. This chain's CDR3 is CASSLGQGVRELFF. CDR3 DNA sequence: TGTGCCAGCAGCTTAGGACAGGGGGTTCGGGAGCTGTTTTTT.